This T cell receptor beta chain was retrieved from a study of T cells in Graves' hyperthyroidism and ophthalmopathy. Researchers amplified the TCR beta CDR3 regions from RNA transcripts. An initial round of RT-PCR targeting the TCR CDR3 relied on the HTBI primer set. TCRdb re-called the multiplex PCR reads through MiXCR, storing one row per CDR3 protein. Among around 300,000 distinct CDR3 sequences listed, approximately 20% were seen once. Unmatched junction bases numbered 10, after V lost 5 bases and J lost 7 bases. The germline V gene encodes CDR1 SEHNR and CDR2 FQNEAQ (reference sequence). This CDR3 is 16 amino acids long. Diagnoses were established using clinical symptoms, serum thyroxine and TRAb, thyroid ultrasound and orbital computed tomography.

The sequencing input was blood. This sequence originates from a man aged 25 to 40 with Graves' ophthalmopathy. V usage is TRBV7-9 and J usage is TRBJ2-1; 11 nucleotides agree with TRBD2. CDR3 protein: CASSPIAGGDWNEQFF. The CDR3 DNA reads TGTGCCAGCAGCCCCATAGCGGGAGGGGACTGGAATGAGCAGTTCTTC.